The following is a T cell receptor (beta chain) sequence with its context. The antigen remains unidentified. V lost 6 bases, J lost 4 bases, and 6 bases lay in between. The CDR3 is 12 residues long. Germline V gives CDR1 MGHRA, CDR2 YSYEKL. Using genomic DNA as the template, TCR beta VDJ and CDR3 profiling was carried out. TCRdb reprocessed the reads with MiXCR, giving one entry per CDR3 protein. The sample shows 250,000 to 350,000 distinct CDR3 sequences, 56% of them seen only once. This sample is drawn from a study of CD8+CD57+ T cells in acquired aplastic anemia. Study-wide context: The study obtained an average of 3.2 ug of DNA from sorted CD4+ and CD8+ cells. General study findings and limits: Patients showed no significant difference from controls in CD8+ Simpson's diversity. The study identified twenty-nine CD8+ CDR3 sequences shared by patients and controls.

The chain recombines TRBV4-1 with TRBJ2-2; D is ambiguous. The sample taken for sequencing was sorted CD4+, CD8+, or CD8+CD57+ T cells (not recorded which) from PBMCs. The receptor comes from a human donor with severe aplastic anemia or a healthy control (not recorded which). This CDR3 reads CASRDPTGELFF. In DNA, the CDR3 is TGCGCCAGCAGGGACCCCACCGGGGAGCTGTTTTTT.